This T cell receptor (beta chain) was obtained from a study of CXCR3-negative and CXCR3-positive naive CD8 T cells. CD45RO-CCR7+CD27+CD95- expression identified naive CD8+ T cells. With UMI labels, 5' RACE was used to prepare the TRB cDNA libraries. No DNA is given; TCRdb re-called the 5' RACE reads and lists each CDR3 protein once. Here the sample table reports about 94,000 distinct CDR3 sequences. Study observations and caveats: TRB CDR3s were more hydrophobic in CXCR3-positive than in CXCR3-negative naive cells.

The CDR3 has 15 amino acids. About this clonotype itself: Antigen: not known.

The specimen was naive CXCR3+ CD8+ T cells from blood. Indicated subset: CD45RO-CCR7+CD27+CD95- naive CD8+ T cells expressing CXCR3 (TNR3+). The chain employs TRBV12-3 or TRBV12-4 and TRBJ2-4; the TRBD1 assignment by TCRdb is unverifiable without DNA. The clonotype originates from a human donor in good health. Some clones in this sample may be carry-over from other donors' samples. The CDR3 sequence: CASSSSPGGSSIQYF.